The next 31 T cell receptor beta chains were all read from a single sample in a study of CD8 T cells in Susac syndrome. Reverse transcription used about 0.45 to 1 ug RNA and random hexamers. One entry per CDR3 protein, called by TCRdb with MiXCR from the immunoSEQ multiplex PCR reads. The sample lists about 300,000 distinct CDR3 sequences, around 89% seen once, with 0.18% in the top ten. The sequenced sample was CD8+ T cells from PBMCs. Every receptor here comes from a human donor with multiple sclerosis.

V usage is TRBV19 and J usage is TRBJ2-7, with D perhaps matching TRBD2 (5 bases). Trimming took 5 bases from V and 0 from J, leaving 17 bases between them. CDR3 length: 16 residues. Germline V gene sequence: CDR1 LNHDA, CDR2 SQIVND (reference sequence). Here the CDR3 reads CASSPETVTSSYEQYF. CDR3 in DNA: TGTGCCAGTAGTCCCGAAACTGTTACTAGCTCCTACGAGCAGTACTTC.

The rearrangement links TRBV5-5 to TRBJ1-5; TRBD1 is a possible D gene (5 bases). CDR3 length equals 15 residues. Per the germline V gene, CDR1 is SGHKS and CDR2 is YYEKEE (reference sequence). V was clipped by 0 bases and J by 7 bases, with 14 bases between them. This CDR3 is CASSLGGIPQQPQHF. For the CDR3, the DNA is TGTGCCAGCAGCTTGGGGGGGATCCCCCAACAGCCCCAGCATTTT.

The rearrangement joins TRBV4-3 to TRBJ2-2; D ambiguous. V was shortened by 5 bases and J by 6 bases, with 4 bases between the two germline ends. Germline assignment: CDR1 LGHNA and CDR2 YSLEER. The CDR3 loop spans 11 amino acids. CDR3 protein: CASSNAGELFF. CDR3 DNA sequence: TGCGCCAGCAGCAACGCCGGGGAGCTGTTTTTT.

This clonotype was observed a single time. This chain connects TRBV4-3 to TRBJ1-2; no firm D call. Trimming took 0 bases from V and 6 from J, leaving 8 bases between them. The CDR3 spans 13 residues. CDR1 and CDR2 (germline): LGHNA, YSLEER. This chain's CDR3 is CASSQDLGNGYTF. In DNA, the CDR3 is TGCGCCAGCAGCCAAGATCTCGGGAATGGCTACACCTTC.

The chain carries TRBV5-5 and TRBJ1-1; a weak D match, TRBD1 (5 bases). V dropped 1 base and J dropped 8 bases, with 9 bases sitting between them. This CDR3 is built from 12 residues. CDR1 is SGHKS, CDR2 YYEKEE, per germline (reference sequence). CDR3 in DNA: TGTGCCAGCAGCTTGTCGCAGGGCGAAGCTTTCTTT. It specifies CASSLSQGEAFF.

The chain carries TRBV28 and TRBJ2-2, with D possibly TRBD2 on 5 matching bases. There are 14 residues in the CDR3. Germline assignment: CDR1 MDHEN and CDR2 SYDVKM. With 3 bases removed from V and 5 bases from J, the gap between germline ends came to 10 bases. The CDR3 loop is CASSLSLETGELFF. Written as DNA, the CDR3 is TGTGCCAGCAGTTTGTCACTAGAAACCGGGGAGCTGTTTTTT.

The V gene is TRBV29-1, the J gene TRBJ2-1; D is undetermined. Trimming cost V 0 bases and J 2 bases, with 14 bases left between them. The CDR3 covers 16 residues. Germline CDR1 reads SQVTM; CDR2 reads ANQGSEA. The CDR3 coding sequence is TGCAGCGTTGAAGATCGGGTACAGCCCGCCTACAATGAGCAGTTCTTC. It is translated as CSVEDRVQPAYNEQFF.

The chain is built from TRBV10-3 and TRBJ1-1; the D gene is possibly TRBD1 (6 bases). Trimming pared 2 bases from V and 0 bases from J, leaving 22 bases between. Germline V gives CDR1 ENHRY, CDR2 SYGVKD. The CDR3 is 19 residues long. In nucleotides, the CDR3 is TGTGCCATCAGTGAGAGGGGGTCCGGAGCCAGGGGAATGAACACTGAAGCTTTCTTT. Its translation: CAISERGSGARGMNTEAFF.

The rearrangement links TRBV28 to TRBJ2-3; 13 bases match TRBD2. Germline values: CDR1 MDHEN, CDR2 SYDVKM. The trim removed 7 bases at V and 2 bases at J, leaving 9 bases unmatched. The CDR3 has 17 amino acids. The CDR3 sequence is CASTFHGTSGNTDTQYF. The CDR3 DNA sequence: TGTGCCAGCACCTTCCACGGGACTAGCGGGAACACAGATACGCAGTATTTT.

The rearrangement links TRBV7-6 to TRBJ2-7; 7 positions match TRBD2. Germline V gene data show CDR1 as SGHVS and CDR2 as FNYEAQ. J lost 2 bases, V lost 5 bases, and 6 bases had no gene match. The CDR3 is made up of 14 amino acids. This chain's CDR3 is CASSHGLDPYEQYF. The CDR3 DNA sequence: TGTGCCAGCAGCCACGGACTAGATCCCTACGAGCAGTACTTC.

The chain carries TRBV29-1 and TRBJ2-7, with TRBD2 matching over 12 bases. This CDR3 has 16 residues. The germline CDR1 and CDR2 sequences are SQVTM and ANQGSEA. V lost 1 base and J lost 2; bases outside the gene matches: 6. CDR3 bases: TGCAGCGTTGAAGGAATTCTAGCGGGGGGGCCCTACGAGCAGTACTTC. Protein: CSVEGILAGGPYEQYF.

Here the CDR3 reads CASGLTGETYEQYF. The CDR3 nucleotides are TGTGCCAGCGGGCTGACAGGGGAGACCTACGAGCAGTACTTC. The V gene is TRBV5-4, the J gene TRBJ2-7; 8 bases match TRBD1. Germline V gene lookup returns CDR1 SGHNT and CDR2 YYREEE (reference sequence). Trimming at V came to 7 bases and at J to 2 bases, leaving 8 bases not matched to a gene. The CDR3 runs to 14 residues.

There are a few counts of this clonotype. The chain has TRBV10-3 and TRBJ2-7, with a tentative D call TRBD2 (5 bases). This CDR3 region has 17 residues. V lost 2 bases and J lost 4, with 21 bases in between. Germline V gene sequence: CDR1 ENHRY, CDR2 SYGVKD. The CDR3 loop reads CAISELWMDLRNYEQYF. Written as DNA, the CDR3 is TGTGCCATCAGTGAGCTTTGGATGGACTTACGAAATTACGAGCAGTACTTC.

This chain uses TRBV20-1 with TRBJ2-7; D gene uncertain. This CDR3 comprises 15 residues. Trimming left V 0 bases short and J 3 bases short, with 15 bases between. Germline V gene lookup returns CDR1 DFQATT and CDR2 SNEGSKA (reference sequence). In DNA form, the CDR3 reads TGCAGTGCTAGAGACCGCATTGGAGTTCTCTACGAGCAGTACTTC. This translates into CSARDRIGVLYEQYF.

The chain is built from TRBV4-3 and TRBJ2-7; D is perhaps TRBD1 (5 bases). Deletions cut 0 bases from V and 3 bases from J, with 12 bases between. The CDR3 is 15 residues long. From germline, CDR1 is LGHNA and CDR2 YSLEER. This CDR3 is CASSQDPTDSYEQYF. CDR3 nucleotide sequence: TGCGCCAGCAGCCAAGATCCTACCGACAGCTACGAGCAGTACTTC.

This clonotype was found once. This chain connects TRBV6-2 or TRBV6-3 to TRBJ2-1; D is possibly TRBD1 or TRBD2 (5 bases each). Trimming left V 0 bases short and J 7 bases short, with 10 bases between. The CDR3 totals 14 residues. The germline V gene encodes CDR1 MNHEY and CDR2 SVGEGT. The CDR3 region has the DNA TGTGCCAGCAGTTACTCTTTGGGACCGAATGAGCAGTTCTTC. It specifies CASSYSLGPNEQFF.

The CDR3 coding sequence is TGCGCCAGCAGCCAAGACAGTGGTCCCATCGGCTACGAGCAGTACTTC. Its protein product is CASSQDSGPIGYEQYF. The gene calls are TRBV4-1 and TRBJ2-7; no definite D call. This CDR3 region has 16 residues. Germline CDR1 reads MGHRA; CDR2 reads YSYEKL. With 0 bases removed from V and 3 bases from J, the gap between germline ends came to 15 bases.

The chain couples TRBV6-1 to TRBJ2-1; D may match TRBD1 or TRBD2 (5 bases each). V was pared by 8 bases and J by 3 bases, with 14 bases between. Germline values: CDR1 MNHNS, CDR2 SASEGT. The CDR3 covers 14 residues. In DNA, the CDR3 is TGTGCCAGCTCACCGTGGGGGATCTACAATGAGCAGTTCTTC. It encodes CASSPWGIYNEQFF.

The chain recombines TRBV20-1 with TRBJ2-5; TRBD1 might be the D (5 bases). CDR1 is DFQATT and CDR2 is SNEGSKA in the germline V gene (reference sequence). The CDR3 loop spans 12 amino acids. Trimming removed 3 bases at V and 5 bases at J, with 10 bases between. Here the CDR3 reads CSASPSGETQYF. The CDR3, as DNA: TGCAGTGCTAGTCCCTCAGGGGAGACCCAGTACTTC.

The chain combines TRBV2 with TRBJ2-1; 11 positions agree with TRBD2. CDR1 is SNHLY, CDR2 FYNNEI, per germline. V gave up 4 bases and J gave up 0 bases; unmatched junction bases: 2. The CDR3 sequence is 16 residues long. The CDR3 region is CASSVGTSGSYNEQFF. The CDR3 nucleotides read TGTGCCAGCAGTGTCGGGACTAGCGGCTCCTACAATGAGCAGTTCTTC.

The chain employs TRBV5-1 and TRBJ2-3; the match to TRBD2 covers 7 bases. J lost 0 bases, V lost 6 bases, and 7 bases had no gene match. CDR3 length equals 15 residues. CDR1 and CDR2 from the germline V gene are SGHRS and YFSETQ. CDR3 amino acids: CASTPAGSSTDTQYF. The CDR3, as DNA: TGCGCCAGCACCCCAGCGGGGTCTAGCACAGATACGCAGTATTTT.

The chain recombines TRBV7-9 with TRBJ2-1; 8 bases line up with TRBD1. The germline V gene has CDR1 SEHNR and CDR2 FQNEAQ (reference sequence). Trimming at V came to 4 bases and at J to 7 bases, leaving 9 bases not matched to a gene. The CDR3 consists of 15 residues. The DNA for the CDR3 is TGTGCCAGCAGCTCCGACAGGGGTTCACGGAATGAGCAGTTCTTC. The encoded protein is CASSSDRGSRNEQFF.

This chain connects TRBV27 to TRBJ2-1, with D possibly being TRBD2 (6 bases). This CDR3 contains 14 residues. V dropped 5 bases and J dropped 3 bases, with 11 bases sitting between them. The germline CDR1 and CDR2 sequences are MNHEY and SMNVEV (reference sequence). The CDR3: CASSMRGGYNEQFF. DNA of the CDR3: TGTGCCAGCAGTATGAGGGGAGGCTACAATGAGCAGTTCTTC.

This rearrangement joins TRBV30 to TRBJ1-1; tentative D call: TRBD1 (5 bases). Germline assignment: CDR1 GTSNPN and CDR2 SVGIG (reference sequence). V gave up 5 bases and J gave up 5 bases, with 12 bases separating them. CDR3 length equals 12 residues. The CDR3 region has the DNA TGTGCCTGGGGGTTATGGGGGACTGAAGCTTTCTTT. Amino acids: CAWGLWGTEAFF.

This clonotype was recorded once. V gene TRBV6-5 combines with J gene TRBJ2-3; 11 nucleotides agree with TRBD2. This CDR3 has 18 amino acids. The V and J ends lost 0 bases and 6 bases, in that order; junction bases with no gene match: 11. Per germline, CDR1 MNHEY and CDR2 SVGAGI. CDR3 sequence (DNA): TGTGCCAGCAGTTACTCGATAATTAGCGGGGGGGCAGAGGATACGCAGTATTTT. As protein: CASSYSIISGGAEDTQYF.

CDR3 sequence (DNA): TGTGCCAGCAACCCAGCCGCAGGATACTACGAGCAGTACTTC. Residues: CASNPAAGYYEQYF. The chain joins TRBV7-2 to TRBJ2-7; no firm D call. CDR3 length: 14 amino acids. Germline CDR1 is SGHTA and CDR2 is FQGNSA. The germline V and J ends were trimmed by 7 bases and 3 bases, with 16 bases remaining between them. The whole variable domain, filled in from reference TRBV7-2 and TRBJ2-7, reads GAGVSQSPSNKVTEKGKDVELRCDPISGHTALYWYRQSLGQGLEFLIYFQGNSAPDKSGLPSDRFSAERTGGSVSTLTIQRTQQEDSAVYLCASNPAAGYYEQYFGPGTRLTVT.

The rearrangement links TRBV24-1 to TRBJ2-1, with 7 positions matching TRBD1. The germline gives CDR1 KGHDR, CDR2 SFDVKD. Losses at the gene ends were 2 bases for V and 2 bases for J; bases not matched to a gene: 8. This CDR3 is 17 amino acids long. CDR3 DNA sequence: TGTGCCACCAGTGATTACCTGGGACAGAAAACCTACAATGAGCAGTTCTTC. Its protein is CATSDYLGQKTYNEQFF.

The chain recombines TRBV28 with TRBJ2-5, with TRBD1 as a possible D gene (6 bases). The CDR3 totals 17 residues. V was shortened by 6 bases and J by 1 base, with 21 bases between the two germline ends. In germline, CDR1 is MDHEN, CDR2 SYDVKM. The CDR3 DNA reads TGTGCCAGCAGGACGTCCTTATTAGAGGGGGTCCAAGAGACCCAGTACTTC. Protein product: CASRTSLLEGVQETQYF.

V is TRBV12-3 or TRBV12-4 and J is TRBJ2-7; tentatively, D is TRBD2 (5 bases). This CDR3 has 16 amino acids. V gave up 6 bases and J gave up 3 bases, with 21 bases separating them. The CDR3: CASSPARLTSLYEQYF. The CDR3 nucleotides are TGTGCCAGCAGCCCCGCCCGACTAACTAGTCTCTACGAGCAGTACTTC.

This clonotype appeared once. V gene TRBV27 combines with J gene TRBJ2-3, with 9 bases identical to TRBD1. The V and J ends lost 5 bases and 2 bases, in that order; junction bases with no gene match: 5. The length of the CDR3 is 15 residues. The germline CDR1 and CDR2 sequences are MNHEY and SMNVEV (reference sequence). The CDR3, as DNA: TGTGCCAGCAGTCTCGGGACAGGGTTCACAGATACGCAGTATTTT. Protein sequence: CASSLGTGFTDTQYF.

The rearrangement joins TRBV27 to TRBJ2-7; D perhaps matches TRBD1 (6 bases). The CDR3 runs to 16 residues. With 5 bases removed from V and 0 bases from J, the gap between germline ends came to 17 bases. Germline V lookup: CDR1 MNHEY, CDR2 SMNVEV (reference sequence). CDR3 protein: CASSPGLGQLSYEQYF. CDR3 in DNA: TGTGCCAGCAGTCCAGGACTTGGACAGCTCTCCTACGAGCAGTACTTC.